This T cell receptor (beta chain) was obtained from a study of blood T cell repertoires in COVID-19. This clone was observed a handful of times. Generated by immunoSEQ multiplex PCR, the TCRdb table keeps only in-frame clones and is missing some. Seen here are some 140,000 clones, about 85% observed once, and the top ten hold 0.63%. Trimming pared 4 bases from V and 3 bases from J, leaving 15 bases between. In germline, CDR1 is SGHTA, CDR2 FQGNSA. The CDR3 runs to 16 residues. The sequence was collected from a man aged 55 to 70 with COVID-19, enrolled during active disease. The sequenced sample was peripheral blood. V gene TRBV7-2 combines with J gene TRBJ1-4; D unclear. DNA of the CDR3: TGTGCCAGCAGCTCCCGAACCCGGGAACCTAATGAAAAACTGTTTTTT. Translation: CASSSRTREPNEKLFF.